The 27 T cell receptor beta chains in this list originate from one sample, sequenced in a study of tumor-infiltrating lymphocytes in primary liver carcinoma. Each 20-30 mg portion of unsorted bulk tissue served as the source for co-extraction of RNA and DNA. A primer matching the constant region was used to make TCR beta cDNA from approximately 500 ng of total RNA. Construction of TCR beta libraries relied on three successive nested multiplex PCR rounds employing slightly modified ARM-PCR. TRBV1-TRBV30 forward and Cbeta reverse primers drove the first two roughly 10-cycle rounds. TCRdb processed the multiplex PCR reads anew with MiXCR; each CDR3 protein has one entry. Here the sample spans 30,000 to 35,000 distinct CDR3 sequences, 60% to 85% being singletons. The sample was liver tumor tissue from sampling region 5. Subset denoted: tumor region T5, tumor centre. The receptors shown here come from a man in his forties or fifties with primary liver carcinoma and hepatitis B virus infection.

This clonotype has a single count. The CDR3 bases are TGCGCCAGCAACCGGAATAGGCAGGGTGGTATCGGAACTAATGAAAAACTGTTTTTT. Protein product: CASNRNRQGGIGTNEKLFF. This chain connects TRBV4-1 to TRBJ1-4, with a weak D call TRBD1 (5 bases). The germline CDR1 and CDR2 sequences are MGHRA and YSYEKL. V was trimmed by 7 bases and J by 1 base, leaving 25 bases between them. The length of the CDR3 is 19 residues.

The gene calls are TRBV4-2 and TRBJ1-2, with D tentatively TRBD1 (5 bases). CDR1 LGHNA and CDR2 YNFKEQ come from the germline V gene. The CDR3 totals 15 residues. V lost 2 bases to trimming and J lost 7 bases, with 17 bases between them. The CDR3: CASSQKARGGSGYTF. CDR3 coding DNA: TGTGCCAGCAGCCAAAAGGCAAGGGGCGGATCTGGCTACACCTTC.

This clonotype is medium-sized (0.01 to 0.1%) within its sample. J is TRBJ1-4 and V is TRBV4-2; TRBD1 aligns across 8 bases. This CDR3 has 17 amino acids. Germline V gene sequence: CDR1 LGHNA, CDR2 YNFKEQ. V gave up 4 bases and J gave up 7 bases; unmatched junction bases: 14. The CDR3 here is CASSRAPSGQGTEKLFF. The CDR3 DNA reads TGTGCCAGCAGCCGAGCACCTTCCGGACAGGGTACTGAAAAACTGTTTTTT.

This clonotype has at least ten counts. CDR3 residues: CSVVSSTANYGYTF. The CDR3 DNA sequence: TGCAGCGTTGTTTCGTCGACAGCCAACTATGGCTACACCTTC. V and J are TRBV29-1 and TRBJ1-2, with D possibly TRBD1 on 5 matching bases. V was trimmed by 4 bases and J by 2 bases, leaving 14 bases between them. The CDR3 covers 14 residues. Germline CDR1 is SQVTM and CDR2 is ANQGSEA. The full variable domain, rest sourced from reference TRBV29-1 and TRBJ1-2, is SAVISQKPSRDICQRGTSLTIQCQVDSQVTMMFWYRQQPGQSLTLIATANQGSEATYESGFVIDKFPISRPNLTFSTLTVSNMSPEDSSIYLCSVVSSTANYGYTFGSGTRLTVV.

Notes on this clonotype: Mismatch with germline at one junction end may stem from a read error. The gene calls are TRBV11-1 and TRBJ2-5; TRBD2 aligns across 8 bases. The germline V gene has CDR1 SGHAT and CDR2 FQDESV (reference sequence). The CDR3 runs to 14 residues. This chain's CDR3 is CASSFKRGQESQYF. Written as DNA, the CDR3 is TGTGCTAGCAGCTTTAAGCGGGGGCAGGAGTCCCAGTACTTC.

For this clonotype: In this CDR3 the conserved last residue, phenylalanine or tryptophan, is missing, so a read error is likely. This chain links TRBV5-1 with TRBJ2-2; D might be TRBD1 (5 bases). In germline, CDR1 is SGHRS, CDR2 YFSETQ. V dropped 9 bases and J dropped 4 bases, with 22 bases sitting between them. The CDR3 is 16 residues long. The CDR3 is CATSVGQGGSTGELFY. As DNA, the CDR3 is TGCGCCACCAGTGTCGGCCAGGGTGGTAGCACCGGGGAGCTGTTTTAT.

This clonotype was picked up one time. One end of the junction varies from germline; a read error may be responsible. This chain uses TRBV29-1 with TRBJ2-5; possibly TRBD1 or TRBD2 for D (5 bases each). The CDR3 totals 13 residues. From germline, CDR1 is SQVTM and CDR2 ANQGSEA. CDR3 bases: TGCAGCGTAGACGAAGAGGGGATGGAGACCCAGTATTTC. Amino acids: CSVDEEGMETQYF.

The CDR3, as DNA: TGTGCCAGCAGACACAGGGGGCTGAATAATTCACCCCTCCACTTT. It is translated as CASRHRGLNNSPLHF. V is TRBV6-5 and J is TRBJ1-6; TRBD1 matches 9 bases. This CDR3 region has 15 residues. The V gene end was trimmed by 6 bases and the J gene end by 5 bases; junction bases not matched to a gene: 5. The V gene's germline CDR1 is MNHEY and CDR2 SVGAGI.

This clonotype was found a few times. A read error may be the cause here, since a much bigger clone is one base away. The J gene is TRBJ1-3, the V gene TRBV5-1, with D possibly being TRBD1 (6 bases). The germline CDR1 and CDR2 sequences are SGHRS and YFSETQ. The V gene lost 1 base and the J gene lost 6 bases, with 14 bases spanning the gap. The CDR3 consists of 15 residues. The CDR3 nucleotides are TGCGCCAGCAGCTTGTGGTTACAGGGTATAAACACCATATATTTT. Translated: CASSLWLQGINTIYF.

Notes on this clonotype: This may be a read error: a much more frequent sequence differs by one nucleotide. The gene calls are TRBV5-1 and TRBJ2-7; 10 bases fit TRBD2. Per the germline V gene, CDR1 is SGHRS and CDR2 is YFSETQ. This CDR3 has 15 residues. V was clipped by 10 bases and J by 5 bases; unmatched bases: 15. CDR3 sequence: CAATETGLAGDEQYF. CDR3 in DNA: TGCGCCGCCACTGAGACGGGGCTAGCGGGAGACGAGCAGTACTTC.

Turning to this clonotype: One end of the junction fails to match germline, which may point to a read error. The chain joins TRBV10-3 to TRBJ1-1; no clear D gene. The germline CDR1 and CDR2 sequences are ENHRY and SYGVKD. CDR3 length equals 12 residues. The CDR3 DNA is TGTGCCGTCAGTGAGAGAGGTACTGAAGCTTTCTTT. This sequence encodes CAVSERGTEAFF.

Note on this clonotype: The CDR3 does not end in the conserved phenylalanine or tryptophan, so this is likely a read error. The chain is built from TRBV11-1 and TRBJ1-1; no reliable D call. This CDR3 region has 13 residues. Per germline, CDR1 SGHAT and CDR2 FQDESV (reference sequence). The CDR3 protein is CASRRQVNTEAFL. The DNA of the CDR3 is TGTGCCAGCAGACGCCAGGTGAACACAGAAGCTTTCCTT.

As concerns this clonotype: Here the CDR3 omits its conserved ending phenylalanine or tryptophan, so a read error is the likely source. Written as DNA, the CDR3 is TGTGCCAGCAGCCCTGGACAGAGTTCATATAATGAGCAGTTCATC. It is translated as CASSPGQSSYNEQFI. This chain connects TRBV5-5 to TRBJ2-1; the D gene is possibly TRBD1 (6 bases). Trimming stripped 4 bases from V and 7 bases from J, with 18 bases between. CDR1 and CDR2 (germline): SGHKS, YYEKEE (reference sequence). This CDR3 is 15 amino acids long.

The J gene is TRBJ2-1, the V gene TRBV29-1; 7 bases align to TRBD1. Germline loops: CDR1 SQVTM, CDR2 ANQGSEA. The CDR3 is made up of 12 amino acids. Unmatched junction bases numbered 6, after V lost 7 bases and J lost 6 bases. CDR3 amino acids: CSAWTGGNEQFF. CDR3 sequence (DNA): TGCAGCGCGTGGACAGGAGGCAATGAGCAGTTCTTC.

In DNA form, the CDR3 reads TGTGCCAGCAATTTTGGCAGGTCGAATTCACCCCTCCACTTT. Translating gives CASNFGRSNSPLHF. The chain couples TRBV12-3 or TRBV12-4 to TRBJ1-6; D call uncertain. Trimming took off 7 bases at V and 7 bases at J, with 14 bases between the two ends. This CDR3 is 14 amino acids long.

There are many counts of this clonotype. The V gene is TRBV5-1, the J gene TRBJ2-2; possible D gene TRBD2, 5 bases. CDR3 length equals 18 residues. Germline V gene lookup returns CDR1 SGHRS and CDR2 YFSETQ. Trimming took off 3 bases at V and 0 bases at J, with 18 bases between the two ends. CDR3 amino acids: CASSWNPPGITNTGELFF. As DNA, the CDR3 is TGCGCCAGCAGCTGGAACCCCCCGGGGATAACGAACACCGGGGAGCTGTTTTTT.

A remark on this clonotype: The CDR3 end shows no conserved phenylalanine or tryptophan, and so a read error is likely. The rearrangement joins TRBV4-3 to TRBJ2-1; possibly TRBD2 for D (5 bases). CDR1 is LGHNA, CDR2 YSLEER, per germline. Trimming removed 8 bases at V and 10 bases at J, with 24 bases between. The CDR3 loop spans 15 amino acids. The CDR3 loop reads CASCQTRGPVREQFL. The CDR3, as DNA: TGCGCCAGCTGTCAAACCAGAGGGCCGGTAAGGGAGCAGTTCTTA.

The chain employs TRBV5-1 and TRBJ2-7; TRBD1 aligns across 11 bases. The length of the CDR3 is 15 residues. After removal of 5 bases from V and 12 bases from J, the junction contained 16 bases not matched to a gene. CDR1 and CDR2 from the germline V gene are SGHRS and YFSETQ. The CDR3 spells CASRRGQGVAYEWYF. The CDR3 DNA reads as TGCGCCAGCAGACGGGGACAGGGGGTTGCCTACGAGTGGTACTTC.

This clonotype was counted once. The junction and the germline gene differ at one end; a read error may be behind it. The V and J genes are TRBV6-2 or TRBV6-3 and TRBJ2-5; D is ambiguous. CDR1 is MNHEY and CDR2 is SVGEGT in the germline V gene. The CDR3 is 11 residues long. The CDR3 nucleotides are TGTGCCAACAGTCTACAAGAGACCCAGTATTTC. Translated: CANSLQETQYF.

In the case of this clonotype: As the CDR3 is not closed by the conserved phenylalanine or tryptophan, this likely results from a read error. The chain carries TRBV11-2 and TRBJ2-1; 10 bases align to TRBD2. This CDR3 has 15 residues. The germline V gene has CDR1 SGHAT and CDR2 FQNNGV. CDR3 residues: CASSPQREGLGEQFS. In DNA form, the CDR3 reads TGTGCTAGCAGCCCCCAGCGGGAGGGATTGGGCGAGCAGTTCTCC.

This clonotype has at least ten counts. This chain connects TRBV5-1 to TRBJ2-3, with D possibly matching TRBD2 (6 bases). CDR3 length: 15 residues. V was trimmed by 0 bases and J by 2 bases, leaving 10 bases between them. Germline lookup yields CDR1 SGHRS and CDR2 YFSETQ. Here the CDR3 reads CASSLEGLTTDTQYF. The CDR3 DNA follows: TGCGCCAGCAGCTTGGAGGGACTCACCACAGATACGCAGTATTTT.

Remarks on this clonotype: An end of the junction does not agree with germline; a read error may underlie this. CDR3 nucleotide sequence: TGTGCCAGCAGCTTAAACAGGGGGAACGTGCAGTATTTC. Translating gives CASSLNRGNVQYF. V is TRBV13 and J is TRBJ2-7, with 8 nucleotides matching TRBD1. This CDR3 is built from 13 residues. CDR1 PRHDT and CDR2 FYEKMQ come from the germline V gene (reference sequence).

The rearrangement uses TRBV6-5 and TRBJ1-4; no definite D call. This CDR3 comprises 15 residues. Trimming cost V 5 bases and J 5 bases, with 15 bases left between them. Germline lookup yields CDR1 MNHEY and CDR2 SVGAGI. As DNA, the CDR3 is TGTGCCAGCAGTGGATGGATAGGGCCGAATGAAAAACTGTTTTTT. Encoded protein: CASSGWIGPNEKLFF.

This clonotype has at least ten counts. Likely a read error: the CDR3 ends without its conserved phenylalanine or tryptophan. Because the CDR3's place on the DNA is in doubt, the DNA is left out and the CDR3 is given as listed by TCRdb. J is TRBJ2-7 and V is TRBV5-6; the D call of TRBD2 is as the table states it, not checked on the DNA. The CDR3 length is 13 residues, termini included. In germline, CDR1 is SGHDT, CDR2 YYEEEE. The CDR3 spells CASVLAGGYEQHL.

Regarding this clonotype: Germline is not matched at one junction end, which may reflect a read error. The chain joins TRBV6-5 to TRBJ2-7; TRBD1 might be the D (5 bases). This CDR3 region has 16 residues. Germline V gene lookup returns CDR1 MNHEY and CDR2 SVGAGI. CDR3 amino acids: CASSYMLGQGNYDQYF. DNA of the CDR3: TGTGCCAGCAGTTACATGTTAGGGCAGGGCAACTACGATCAGTACTTC.

For this clonotype: The CDR3 carries no conserved terminal phenylalanine or tryptophan, so it likely arises from a read error. This sequence joins TRBV5-6 and TRBJ2-7; TRBD2 agrees at 12 bases. The V gene's germline CDR1 is SGHDT and CDR2 YYEEEE. The CDR3 is 13 residues long. For the CDR3, the DNA is TGTACCAGCGTACTAGCGGGAGGCTACGAGCAGTACCTC. Protein sequence: CTSVLAGGYEQYL.

J is TRBJ1-5 and V is TRBV11-2, with no clear D. This CDR3 spans 13 amino acids. Germline V gene data show CDR1 as SGHAT and CDR2 as FQNNGV. Deletions cut 2 bases from V and 9 bases from J, with 11 bases between. CDR3 protein: CASSLMADRPQHF. The CDR3 nucleotides are TGTGCCAGCAGCTTAATGGCAGATCGGCCCCAGCATTTT.